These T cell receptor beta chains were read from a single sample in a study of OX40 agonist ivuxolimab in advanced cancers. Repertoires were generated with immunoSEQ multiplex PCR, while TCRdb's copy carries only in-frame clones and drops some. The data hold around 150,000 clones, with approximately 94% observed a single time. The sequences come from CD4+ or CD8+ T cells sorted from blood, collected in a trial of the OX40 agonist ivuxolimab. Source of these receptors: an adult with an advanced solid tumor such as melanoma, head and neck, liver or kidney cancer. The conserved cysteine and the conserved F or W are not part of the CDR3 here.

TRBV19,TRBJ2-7,ASSIAPMRDYEQY
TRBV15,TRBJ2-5,ATSRPSGTQY
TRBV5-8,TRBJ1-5,ASRYSRRSPQH
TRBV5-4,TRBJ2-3,ASSLVESTDTQY
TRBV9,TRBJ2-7,ASSVGQEPPQY
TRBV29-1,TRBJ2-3,SVLGGGHTDTQY
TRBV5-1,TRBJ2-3,ASFRTGQPTDTQY
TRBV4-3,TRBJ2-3,ASSQSGGDWDTQY
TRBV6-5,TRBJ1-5,ASSYSNGQPQH
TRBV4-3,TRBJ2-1,ASSDWRGDNEQF
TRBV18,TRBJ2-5,ASSPRLDQETQY
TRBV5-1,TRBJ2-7,ASSREPLPSYEQY
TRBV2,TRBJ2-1,ASTPAGDEQF
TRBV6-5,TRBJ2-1,ASRRNSGGEQF
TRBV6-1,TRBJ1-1,ASSALGTPVTEAF
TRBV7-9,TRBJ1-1,ASSPKASLGSTEAF
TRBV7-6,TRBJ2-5,ASSLGLSGGSAQY
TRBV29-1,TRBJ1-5,SVRTDSNQPQH
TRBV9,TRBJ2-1,ASSVASVLAGGPEEQF
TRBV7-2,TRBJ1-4,ASSSRTGGREKLF
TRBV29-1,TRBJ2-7,SAHYTGSYEQY
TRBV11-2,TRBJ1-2,ASSAGQGSGYT
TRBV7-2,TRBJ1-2,ASSRGSNYGYT
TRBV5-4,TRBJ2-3,ASTSGNTQY
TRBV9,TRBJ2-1,ASSHSSEQF
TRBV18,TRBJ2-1,ASCGALYNEQF
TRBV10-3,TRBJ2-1,AIIRTSVYNEQF
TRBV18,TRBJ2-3,ASSLRTAFTDTQY
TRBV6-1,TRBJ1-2,ASTGQLPYGYT
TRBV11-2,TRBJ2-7,ASSLVLAGGQY
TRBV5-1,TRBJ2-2,ASRGDVSTGELF
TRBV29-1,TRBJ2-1,SVEGGDSSYNEQF
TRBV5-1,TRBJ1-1,ASSWDARSTEAF
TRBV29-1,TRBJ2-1,SVASLLSNEQF
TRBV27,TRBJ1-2,ASSLTWQGQNYGYT
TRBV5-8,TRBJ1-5,ASSLSMMRGTGPQH
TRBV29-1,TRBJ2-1,SVGKEGSSYNEQF
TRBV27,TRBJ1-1,ASSFGGGNTEAF
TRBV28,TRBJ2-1,ASSSSGSYNEQF
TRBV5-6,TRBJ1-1,ASSLGTGATEAF
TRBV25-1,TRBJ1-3,ASSEFGSHPSGNTIY
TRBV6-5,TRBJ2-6,ASKRDPGANVLT